Listed below are T cell receptor beta chains from one sample, sequenced in a study of shared clonotypes between healthy human individuals. Sequencing used immunoSEQ multiplex PCR; TCRdb keeps in-frame clones, though not all of them. Of millions of clones listed, just over 90% are singletons. Sample: naive CD4+ T cells from PBMCs. The receptor set was obtained from a man in his late teens or twenties in good health. Some clones in this sample may be carry-over from other donors' samples. The CDR3 runs from the conserved cysteine through the conserved F or W. The order of the fields is J gene, clone size, V gene, D gene, CDR3 protein, CDR3 DNA. D genes are given only for firm matches. Clone size is given for some rows only: seen once, a few or many times, or a class if the clone is expanded.

j_call: TRBJ2-1; clone_size: -; v_call: TRBV19; d_call: -; cdr3_aa: CASSIVRSNEQFF; cdr3_nt: TGTGCCAGTAGTATAGTCCGGTCGAATGAGCAGTTCTTC
j_call: TRBJ1-5; clone_size: few; v_call: TRBV28; d_call: -; cdr3_aa: CASSFSYQPQHF; cdr3_nt: TGTGCCAGCAGTTTTTCGTATCAGCCCCAGCATTTT
j_call: TRBJ2-2; clone_size: -; v_call: TRBV29-1; d_call: TRBD1; cdr3_aa: CSVGGTGGSTGELFF; cdr3_nt: TGCAGCGTAGGAGGGACAGGGGGTTCCACCGGGGAGCTGTTTTTT
j_call: TRBJ2-7; clone_size: -; v_call: TRBV7-2; d_call: TRBD2; cdr3_aa: CASSRTSGSSYEQYF; cdr3_nt: TGTGCCAGCAGTCGGACTAGCGGGAGCTCCTACGAGCAGTACTTC
j_call: TRBJ1-2; clone_size: -; v_call: TRBV5-1; d_call: TRBD1; cdr3_aa: CASSQTPRDRVIGYTF; cdr3_nt: TGCGCCAGCAGCCAAACCCCCCGGGACAGGGTAATTGGCTACACCTTC
j_call: TRBJ2-5; clone_size: -; v_call: TRBV7-8; d_call: TRBD2; cdr3_aa: CASSYQRGQETQYF; cdr3_nt: TGTGCCAGCAGCTACCAGCGGGGACAAGAGACCCAGTACTTC
j_call: TRBJ2-6; clone_size: -; v_call: TRBV28; d_call: -; cdr3_aa: CASSRGGGGANVLTF; cdr3_nt: TGTGCCAGCAGCCGAGGGGGTGGTGGGGCCAACGTCCTGACTTTC
j_call: TRBJ1-2; clone_size: -; v_call: TRBV4-1; d_call: TRBD1; cdr3_aa: CASSQDDRGSFVGYTF; cdr3_nt: TGCGCCAGCAGCCAAGACGACAGGGGGAGTTTTGTTGGCTACACCTTC
j_call: TRBJ1-2; clone_size: -; v_call: TRBV6-6; d_call: -; cdr3_aa: CASLSGDNYGYTF; cdr3_nt: TGTGCCAGCCTTTCGGGGGATAACTATGGCTACACCTTC
j_call: TRBJ2-7; clone_size: -; v_call: TRBV11-2; d_call: TRBD1; cdr3_aa: CASSRLGQGVWEQYF; cdr3_nt: TGTGCCAGCAGCCGCCTTGGACAGGGGGTCTGGGAGCAGTACTTC
j_call: TRBJ1-2; clone_size: -; v_call: TRBV7-9; d_call: -; cdr3_aa: CASSSHWWAAF; cdr3_nt: TGTGCCAGCAGCTCTCATTGGTGGGCAGCCTTC
j_call: TRBJ2-2; clone_size: -; v_call: TRBV28; d_call: -; cdr3_aa: CASRGWGTGELFF; cdr3_nt: TGTGCCAGCAGGGGGTGGGGGACCGGGGAGCTGTTTTTT
j_call: TRBJ2-5; clone_size: -; v_call: TRBV6-1; d_call: -; cdr3_aa: CASSKTGGYETQYF; cdr3_nt: TGTGCCAGCAGCAAAACCGGAGGGTATGAGACCCAGTACTTC
j_call: TRBJ2-3; clone_size: -; v_call: TRBV7-8; d_call: TRBD2; cdr3_aa: CASSLVLAGDTQYF; cdr3_nt: TGTGCCAGCAGCTTAGTACTAGCGGGGGATACGCAGTATTTT
j_call: TRBJ2-3; clone_size: -; v_call: TRBV29-1; d_call: TRBD2; cdr3_aa: CSVWTGGDTQYF; cdr3_nt: TGCAGCGTTTGGACCGGGGGGGATACGCAGTATTTT
j_call: TRBJ2-1; clone_size: -; v_call: TRBV7-9; d_call: -; cdr3_aa: CASSLNLFAKDNEQFF; cdr3_nt: TGTGCCAGCAGCTTAAATCTTTTTGCCAAAGACAATGAGCAGTTCTTC
j_call: TRBJ1-1; clone_size: -; v_call: TRBV6-4; d_call: -; cdr3_aa: CASSESGDTEAFF; cdr3_nt: TGTGCCAGCAGTGAATCCGGGGACACTGAAGCTTTCTTT
j_call: TRBJ2-5; clone_size: -; v_call: TRBV19; d_call: -; cdr3_aa: CASSTYHRTPPQETQYF; cdr3_nt: TGTGCCAGTAGCACCTACCACCGAACCCCCCCCCAAGAGACCCAGTACTTC
j_call: TRBJ1-3; clone_size: -; v_call: TRBV15; d_call: -; cdr3_aa: CATSRSTGYSGNTIYF; cdr3_nt: TGTGCCACCAGCAGGTCTACAGGTTACTCTGGAAACACCATATATTTT
j_call: TRBJ1-2; clone_size: -; v_call: TRBV18; d_call: TRBD1; cdr3_aa: CASSQGQGARNYGYTF; cdr3_nt: TGTGCCAGCTCACAGGGACAGGGGGCGCGAAACTATGGCTACACCTTC
j_call: TRBJ2-1; clone_size: -; v_call: TRBV28; d_call: -; cdr3_aa: CASRHPGVRNEQFF; cdr3_nt: TGTGCCAGCAGGCATCCGGGAGTGAGAAATGAGCAGTTCTTC
j_call: TRBJ2-5; clone_size: -; v_call: TRBV27; d_call: TRBD1; cdr3_aa: CASSPKGAGHLGIGETQYF; cdr3_nt: TGTGCCAGCAGTCCAAAGGGGGCCGGGCACCTTGGCATAGGAGAGACCCAGTACTTC